The 26 T cell receptor beta chains below were found in one sample sequenced in a study of blood T cell dynamics during melanoma immunotherapy. Data came from immunoSEQ multiplex PCR; TCRdb stores just in-frame clones and leaves some out. The sample shows around 14,000 clones, under 90% of them seen only once. Sample time point: pre-treatment baseline. This sample comprised blood, obtained from a patient treated with checkpoint blockade. These receptors all come from a human donor with melanoma.

This chain uses TRBV6-1 with TRBJ2-1, with D tentatively TRBD1 (6 bases). The CDR3 covers 13 residues. Trimming stripped 6 bases from V and 6 bases from J, with 12 bases between. The V gene's germline CDR1 is MNHNS and CDR2 SASEGT. CDR3 in amino acids: CASRLGTINEQFF. The CDR3 DNA reads TGTGCCAGCAGGCTCGGGACAATCAATGAGCAGTTCTTC.

The chain uses TRBV10-3 and TRBJ2-2; D may be TRBD1 (5 bases). This CDR3 region has 14 residues. Trimming stripped 3 bases from V and 4 bases from J, with 9 bases between. Germline loops: CDR1 ENHRY, CDR2 SYGVKD. CDR3 DNA: TGTGCCATCAGTGATAGACAGACCACCGGGGAGCTGTTTTTT. This encodes CAISDRQTTGELFF.

The chain has TRBV6-6 and TRBJ2-2; the D is unclear. There are 13 residues in the CDR3. Trimming took 0 bases from V and 6 from J, leaving 5 bases between them. Per germline, CDR1 MNHNY and CDR2 SVGAGI (reference sequence). The CDR3 DNA reads as TGTGCCAGCAGTTACTCGACTCCCGGGGAGCTGTTTTTT. Protein product: CASSYSTPGELFF.

This clone was seen a handful of times. The chain is built from TRBV28 and TRBJ1-1; unclear D gene. The V end lost 4 bases, the J end lost 0 bases, and 3 bases lay between the germline ends. Germline V gene sequence: CDR1 MDHEN, CDR2 SYDVKM. CDR3 length equals 12 residues. This CDR3 reads CASSSVNTEAFF. The DNA of the CDR3 is TGTGCCAGCAGTTCGGTGAACACTGAAGCTTTCTTT.

The gene calls are TRBV5-6 and TRBJ1-2; tentatively, D is TRBD1 (5 bases). V lost 0 bases to trimming and J lost 7 bases, with 16 bases between them. Germline assignment: CDR1 SGHDT and CDR2 YYEEEE. This CDR3 has 15 amino acids. Written as DNA, the CDR3 is TGTGCCAGCAGCTTGGTGCCCGGAGGGGAGGCTGGCTACACCTTC. The encoded protein is CASSLVPGGEAGYTF.

This rearrangement joins TRBV11-3 to TRBJ2-5; TRBD2 is a possible D gene (7 bases). The ends were cut back, 1 base at V and 12 bases at J, with 15 bases in the middle. The CDR3 sequence is 13 residues long. CDR1 and CDR2 from the germline V gene are SGHNT and YENEEA. This chain's CDR3 is CASSLAPGGPKYF. CDR3 bases: TGTGCCAGCAGCTTAGCCCCGGGGGGCCCTAAGTACTTC.

V gene TRBV5-1 combines with J gene TRBJ1-1; unclear D gene. Trimming shortened V by 0 bases and J by 3 bases, and 6 bases separated the two germline ends. This CDR3 has 13 amino acids. Germline V lookup: CDR1 SGHRS, CDR2 YFSETQ. CDR3 sequence: CASSLGLDTEAFF. CDR3 coding DNA: TGCGCCAGCAGCTTGGGGCTGGACACTGAAGCTTTCTTT.

The rearrangement links TRBV4-1 to TRBJ2-1; the match to TRBD2 covers 8 bases. V dropped 4 bases and J dropped 7; count of bases not matched to a gene: 6. The CDR3 runs to 14 residues. Germline V lookup: CDR1 MGHRA, CDR2 YSYEKL. This CDR3 reads CASSPEAGANEQFF. In nucleotides, the CDR3 is TGCGCCAGCAGCCCAGAAGCGGGGGCAAATGAGCAGTTCTTC.

The chain couples TRBV7-2 to TRBJ1-6, with TRBD1 matching over 7 bases. V gave up 2 bases and J gave up 10 bases; unmatched junction bases: 2. Germline CDR1 SGHTA, CDR2 FQGNSA. CDR3 size: 13 residues. CDR3 coding DNA: TGTGCCAGCAGCTTAACAGGGGAATCACCCCTCCACTTT. Protein product: CASSLTGESPLHF.

On this clone: A read error is likely, as this CDR3 ends without the conserved phenylalanine or tryptophan. The V and J genes are TRBV5-1 and TRBJ1-1; maybe TRBD1 (5 bases). The V gene's germline CDR1 is SGHRS and CDR2 YFSETQ. The CDR3 contains 14 residues. V was cut by 1 base and J by 5 bases, with 12 bases left in between. For the CDR3, the DNA is TGCGCCAGCAGCTTGTCAGGGTTAGGAACTGAAGCTTTCCTT. Translating it yields CASSLSGLGTEAFL.

V usage is TRBV15 and J usage is TRBJ2-5; D is undetermined. Trimming cost V 2 bases and J 1 base, with 14 bases left between them. Germline V gene lookup returns CDR1 LNHNV and CDR2 YYDKDF (reference sequence). This CDR3 region has 16 residues. The CDR3 DNA reads as TGTGCCACCAGCAGACTAAGTGTCCGGCGCCAAGAGACCCAGTACTTC. This codes for CATSRLSVRRQETQYF.

This chain uses TRBV4-1 with TRBJ1-2; D unclear. Trimming shortened V by 5 bases and J by 6 bases, and 19 bases separated the two germline ends. This CDR3 contains 15 residues. Germline V gene sequence: CDR1 MGHRA, CDR2 YSYEKL. CDR3 amino acids: CASSARESPRDGYTF. In DNA form, the CDR3 reads TGCGCCAGCAGCGCCCGGGAGTCGCCTAGGGATGGCTACACCTTC.

V gene TRBV28 combines with J gene TRBJ1-3, with TRBD1 identical over 7 bases. After removal of 2 bases from V and 0 bases from J, the junction contained 10 bases not matched to a gene. This CDR3 spans 18 amino acids. CDR1 MDHEN and CDR2 SYDVKM come from the germline V gene. In nucleotides, the CDR3 is TGTGCCAGCAGTTTAAAACGGACAGGCGTTAACTCTGGAAACACCATATATTTT. Its translation is CASSLKRTGVNSGNTIYF.

This clone was picked up a small number of times. The chain links TRBV25-1 to TRBJ1-5; 9 bases are a match to TRBD1. V dropped 3 bases and J dropped 2; count of bases not matched to a gene: 2. This CDR3 region has 15 residues. Germline CDR1 is MGHDK and CDR2 is SYGVNS. In DNA form, the CDR3 reads TGTGCCAGCAGTGATACAGGGGGCGGCAATCAGCCCCAGCATTTT. Its protein product is CASSDTGGGNQPQHF.

This chain joins TRBV28 and TRBJ2-5; D may correspond to TRBD1 or TRBD2 (6 bases each). Per germline, CDR1 MDHEN and CDR2 SYDVKM. The CDR3 is 17 amino acids. The V end lost 4 bases, the J end lost 1 base, and 19 bases lay between the germline ends. In DNA, the CDR3 is TGTGCCAGCAGTTCAACCTCGGGGGCCACCTCCCAAGAGACCCAGTACTTC. Protein sequence: CASSSTSGATSQETQYF. Full variable domain (remainder filled in from reference TRBV28 and TRBJ2-5): DVKVTQSSRYLVKRTGEKVFLECVQDMDHENMFWYRQDPGLGLRLIYFSYDVKMKEKGDIPEGYSVSREKKERFSLILESASTNQTSMYLCASSSTSGATSQETQYFGPGTRLLVL.

This chain joins TRBV28 and TRBJ1-4; D unclear. This CDR3 has 12 amino acids. The germline V gene encodes CDR1 MDHEN and CDR2 SYDVKM. Deletions cut 6 bases from V and 3 bases from J, with 5 bases between. The CDR3 sequence is CASRVPNEKLFF. The CDR3 coding sequence is TGTGCCAGCAGAGTCCCTAATGAAAAACTGTTTTTT.

The chain uses TRBV4-2 and TRBJ2-5; D not resolved. CDR3 size: 14 residues. Germline V gives CDR1 LGHNA, CDR2 YNFKEQ. V dropped 0 bases and J dropped 4 bases, with 9 bases sitting between them. The CDR3 reads CASSQDRLRETQYF. CDR3 coding DNA: TGTGCCAGCAGCCAAGATAGGCTTCGAGAGACCCAGTACTTC.

Only one count was recorded for this clone. The J gene is TRBJ2-1, the V gene TRBV6-5; weak D call: TRBD1 (6 bases). V gave up 6 bases and J gave up 6 bases, with 12 bases separating them. Germline V gene data show CDR1 as MNHEY and CDR2 as SVGAGI. This CDR3 has 13 amino acids. CDR3 in amino acids: CASRLGTINEQFF. DNA for the CDR3: TGTGCCAGCAGGCTCGGGACAATCAATGAGCAGTTCTTC.

The chain couples TRBV5-4 to TRBJ1-2; 10 bases are a match to TRBD1. J lost 2 bases, V lost 4 bases, and 8 bases had no gene match. Germline CDR1 SGHNT, CDR2 YYREEE (reference sequence). CDR3 length equals 16 residues. CDR3 residues: CASSGDRGGRNYGYTF. The CDR3 DNA is TGTGCCAGCAGCGGGGACAGGGGTGGGAGGAACTATGGCTACACCTTC.

On this clone: Within the sample, other DNA sequences also encode this same CDR3. The gene calls are TRBV28 and TRBJ1-6; D may be TRBD1 (5 bases). The CDR3 totals 17 residues. The ends were cut back, 3 bases at V and 5 bases at J, with 17 bases in the middle. Germline V gives CDR1 MDHEN, CDR2 SYDVKM. The CDR3 is CASSLGQGSWDNSPLHF. For the CDR3, the DNA is TGTGCCAGCAGTTTGGGGCAGGGTAGTTGGGATAATTCACCCCTCCACTTT.

J is TRBJ2-5 and V is TRBV7-6; TRBD1 aligns across 7 bases. The CDR3 spans 15 residues. Germline V gene lookup returns CDR1 SGHVS and CDR2 FNYEAQ. V was clipped by 1 base and J by 6 bases; unmatched bases: 8. The CDR3 loop is CASSLGQGPHQTQYF. The CDR3 nucleotides are TGTGCCAGCAGCTTAGGACAGGGACCCCACCAGACCCAGTACTTC.

This clone was seen a few times. V gene TRBV19 combines with J gene TRBJ1-3, with D hard to call. V was pared by 5 bases and J by 2 bases, with 10 bases between. From germline, CDR1 is LNHDA and CDR2 SQIVND (reference sequence). This CDR3 comprises 14 residues. The CDR3 sequence is CASSLRGTGNTIYF. The CDR3 region has the DNA TGTGCCAGTAGTCTCCGGGGAACTGGAAACACCATATATTTT.

The CDR3, as DNA: TGTGCCAGCAGTTTATCCGCTGGGAGTAGAGGGCAGTACTTC. Its protein is CASSLSAGSRGQYF. The chain has TRBV28 and TRBJ2-7; D perhaps matches TRBD2 (5 bases). Trimming cost V 1 base and J 9 bases, with 16 bases left between them. The CDR3 consists of 14 residues. Germline V CDR1 and CDR2: MDHEN, SYDVKM.

CDR3 coding DNA: TGCGCCAGCAGCTTGGGAGGAAACAACGAGCAGTACTTC. Protein: CASSLGGNNEQYF. The rearrangement joins TRBV5-1 to TRBJ2-7, with D unresolved. The germline V gene has CDR1 SGHRS and CDR2 YFSETQ. Trimming left V 0 bases short and J 5 bases short, with 9 bases between. The CDR3 runs to 13 residues. Based on the CDR3 plus reference TRBV5-1 and TRBJ2-7, the full variable domain is KAGVTQTPRYLIKTRGQQVTLSCSPISGHRSVSWYQQTPGQGLQFLFEYFSETQRNKGNFPGRFSGRQFSNSRSEMNVSTLELGDSALYLCASSLGGNNEQYFGPGTRLTVT.

The V gene is TRBV6-5, the J gene TRBJ2-7, with 7 bases fitting TRBD2. The CDR3 contains 15 residues. J lost 7 bases, V lost 5 bases, and 14 bases had no gene match. Germline V gene data show CDR1 as MNHEY and CDR2 as SVGAGI. DNA of the CDR3: TGTGCCAGCAGTCCCTCGGCGGGGGAGGCAGGTGAGCAGTACTTC. As protein: CASSPSAGEAGEQYF.

A few counts support this clone. CDR3 bases: TGTGCCAGCAGCTTGACAGGACGAGCCGAAAAACTGTTTTTT. Translated: CASSLTGRAEKLFF. The V call is TRBV7-9, the J call TRBJ1-4; possibly TRBD1 for D (6 bases). Germline V CDR1 and CDR2: SEHNR, FQNEAQ (reference sequence). Trimming removed 3 bases at V and 8 bases at J, with 13 bases between. CDR3 length equals 14 residues.